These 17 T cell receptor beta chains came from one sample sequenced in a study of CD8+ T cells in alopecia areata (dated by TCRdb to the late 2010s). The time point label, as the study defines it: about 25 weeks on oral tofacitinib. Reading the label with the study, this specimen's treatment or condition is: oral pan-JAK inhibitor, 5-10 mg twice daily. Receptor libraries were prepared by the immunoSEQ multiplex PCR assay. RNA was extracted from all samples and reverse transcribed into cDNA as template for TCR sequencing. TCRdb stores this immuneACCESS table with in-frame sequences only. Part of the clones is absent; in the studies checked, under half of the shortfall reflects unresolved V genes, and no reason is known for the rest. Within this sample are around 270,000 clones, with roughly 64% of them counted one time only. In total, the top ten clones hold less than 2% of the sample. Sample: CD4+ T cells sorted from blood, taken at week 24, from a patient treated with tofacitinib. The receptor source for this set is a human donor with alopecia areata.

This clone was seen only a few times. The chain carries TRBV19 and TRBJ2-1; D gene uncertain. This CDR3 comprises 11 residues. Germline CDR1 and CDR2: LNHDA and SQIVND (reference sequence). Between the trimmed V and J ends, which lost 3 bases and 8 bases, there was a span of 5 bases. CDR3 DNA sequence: TGTGCCAGTAGTATGTGGGATGAGCAGTTCTTC. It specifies CASSMWDEQFF. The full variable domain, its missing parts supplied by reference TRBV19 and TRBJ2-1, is DGGITQSPKYLFRKEGQNVTLSCEQNLNHDAMYWYRQDPGQGLRLIYYSQIVNDFQKGDIAEGYSVSREKKESFPLTVTSAQKNPTAFYLCASSMWDEQFFGPGTRLTVL.

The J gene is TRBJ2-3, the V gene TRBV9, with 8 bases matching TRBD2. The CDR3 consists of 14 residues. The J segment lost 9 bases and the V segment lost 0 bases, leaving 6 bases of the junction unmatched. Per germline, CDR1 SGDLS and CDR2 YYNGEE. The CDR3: CASSVAGGPGTQYF. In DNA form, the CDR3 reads TGTGCCAGCAGCGTAGCGGGGGGGCCGGGGACGCAGTATTTT.

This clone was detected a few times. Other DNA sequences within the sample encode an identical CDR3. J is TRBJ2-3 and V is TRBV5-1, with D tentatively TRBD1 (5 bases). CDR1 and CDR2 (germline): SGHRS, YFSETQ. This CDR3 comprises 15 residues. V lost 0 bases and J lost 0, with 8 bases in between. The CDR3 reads CASSLGRGSTDTQYF. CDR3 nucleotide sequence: TGCGCCAGCAGCTTGGGTAGGGGCAGCACAGATACGCAGTATTTT.

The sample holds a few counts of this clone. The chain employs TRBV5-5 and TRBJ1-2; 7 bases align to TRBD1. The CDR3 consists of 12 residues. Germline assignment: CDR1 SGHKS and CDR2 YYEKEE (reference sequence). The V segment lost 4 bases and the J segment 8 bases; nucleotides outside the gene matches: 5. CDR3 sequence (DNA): TGTGCCAGCAGCCGGGGACAGTACGGCTACACCTTC. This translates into CASSRGQYGYTF.

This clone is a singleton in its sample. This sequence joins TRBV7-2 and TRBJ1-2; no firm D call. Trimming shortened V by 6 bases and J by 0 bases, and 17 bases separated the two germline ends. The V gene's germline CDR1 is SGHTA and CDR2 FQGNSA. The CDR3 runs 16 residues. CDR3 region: CASSFQRYTANYGYTF. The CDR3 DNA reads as TGTGCCAGCAGTTTCCAACGATATACCGCTAACTATGGCTACACCTTC.

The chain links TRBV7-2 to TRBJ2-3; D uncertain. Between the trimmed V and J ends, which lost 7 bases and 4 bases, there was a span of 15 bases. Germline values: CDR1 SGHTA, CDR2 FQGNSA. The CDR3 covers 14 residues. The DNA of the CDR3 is TGTGCCAGCACCCTGGAAAGGTCTTCAGATACGCAGTATTTT. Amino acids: CASTLERSSDTQYF.

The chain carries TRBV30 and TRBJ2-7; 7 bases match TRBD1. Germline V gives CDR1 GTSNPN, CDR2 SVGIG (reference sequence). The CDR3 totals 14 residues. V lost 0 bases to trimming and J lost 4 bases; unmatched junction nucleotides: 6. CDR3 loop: CAWSVQGISYEQYF. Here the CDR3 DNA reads TGTGCCTGGAGTGTACAGGGGATTTCGTACGAGCAGTACTTC.

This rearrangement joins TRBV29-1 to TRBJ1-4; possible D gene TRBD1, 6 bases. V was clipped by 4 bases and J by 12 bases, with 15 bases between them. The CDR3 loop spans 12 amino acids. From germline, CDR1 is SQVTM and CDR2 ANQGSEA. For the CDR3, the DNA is TGCAGCGTTGCCAGGGGCGACGGGGAACTGTTTTTT. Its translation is CSVARGDGELFF.

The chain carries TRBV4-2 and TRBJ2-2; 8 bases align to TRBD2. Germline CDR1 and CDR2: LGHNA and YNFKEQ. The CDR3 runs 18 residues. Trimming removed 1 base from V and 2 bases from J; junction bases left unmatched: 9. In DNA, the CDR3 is TGTGCCAGCAGCCAAGTATACGGGACTAGTGCTAACACCGGGGAGCTGTTTTTT. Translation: CASSQVYGTSANTGELFF.

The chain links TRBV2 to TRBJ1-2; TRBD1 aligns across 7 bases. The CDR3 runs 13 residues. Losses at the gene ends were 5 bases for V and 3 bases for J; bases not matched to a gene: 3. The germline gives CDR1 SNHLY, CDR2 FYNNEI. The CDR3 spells CASSPGTDYGYTF. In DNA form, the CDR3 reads TGTGCCAGCAGTCCCGGGACAGACTATGGCTACACCTTC.

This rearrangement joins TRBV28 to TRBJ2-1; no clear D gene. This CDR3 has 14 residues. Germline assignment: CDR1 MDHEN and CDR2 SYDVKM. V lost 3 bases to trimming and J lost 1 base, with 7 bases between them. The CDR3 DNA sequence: TGTGCCAGCAGTTTGGAGCGATCCTACAATGAGCAGTTCTTC. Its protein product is CASSLERSYNEQFF.

CDR3 region: CASISRGNTGELFF. In DNA form, the CDR3 reads TGTGCCAGTATTTCCAGGGGGAACACCGGGGAGCTGTTTTTT. The J gene is TRBJ2-2, the V gene TRBV19, with a tentative D call TRBD1 (6 bases). Germline-derived CDR1 and CDR2 are LNHDA and SQIVND (reference sequence). The ends were cut back, 7 bases at V and 1 base at J, with 10 bases in the middle. The CDR3 contains 14 residues.

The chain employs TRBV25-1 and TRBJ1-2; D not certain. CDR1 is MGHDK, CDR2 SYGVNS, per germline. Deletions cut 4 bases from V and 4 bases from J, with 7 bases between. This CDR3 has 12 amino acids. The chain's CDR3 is CASSVNSYGYTF. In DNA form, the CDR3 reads TGTGCCAGCAGTGTAAACAGCTATGGCTACACCTTC.

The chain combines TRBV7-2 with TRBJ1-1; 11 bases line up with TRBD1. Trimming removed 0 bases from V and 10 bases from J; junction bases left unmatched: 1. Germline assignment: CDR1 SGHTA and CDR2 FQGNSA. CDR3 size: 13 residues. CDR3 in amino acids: CASSLAGTGGAFF. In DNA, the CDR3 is TGTGCCAGCAGCTTAGCGGGGACAGGGGGAGCTTTCTTT.

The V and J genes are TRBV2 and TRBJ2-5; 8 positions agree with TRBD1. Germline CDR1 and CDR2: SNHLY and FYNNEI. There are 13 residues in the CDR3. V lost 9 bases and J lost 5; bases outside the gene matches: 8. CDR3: CASNGQGRETQYF. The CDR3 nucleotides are TGTGCCAGTAACGGACAGGGCAGGGAGACCCAGTACTTC.

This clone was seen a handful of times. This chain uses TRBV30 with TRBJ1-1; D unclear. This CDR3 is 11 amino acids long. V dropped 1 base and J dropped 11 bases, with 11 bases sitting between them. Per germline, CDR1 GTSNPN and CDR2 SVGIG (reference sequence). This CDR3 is CAWSDRLWAFF. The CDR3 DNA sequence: TGTGCCTGGAGTGACCGGCTGTGGGCTTTCTTT.

CDR3: CASSYGGLVSHEQFF. The DNA of the CDR3 is TGTGCCAGCAGTTACGGGGGGCTGGTGTCACATGAGCAGTTCTTC. The chain combines TRBV6-6 with TRBJ2-1; the D gene could be TRBD1 or TRBD2 (6 bases each). V was shortened by 2 bases and J by 8 bases, with 16 bases between the two germline ends. There are 15 residues in the CDR3. The germline CDR1 and CDR2 sequences are MNHNY and SVGAGI (reference sequence).